Below, one T cell receptor (beta chain) is given with its context. The target of this receptor is not known. Libraries were constructed by the immunoSEQ multiplex PCR assay. For the multiplex PCR, a mixture combining 60 forward primers for TCR Vbeta segments and 13 reverse primers for TCR Jbeta segments was used. The CDR3 region of rearranged TCR beta genes was amplified from genomic DNA with a multiplex PCR assay. The Illumina HiSeq System was used to sequence the amplified TCR beta libraries as 87-base-pair reads. The study's own analysis went as follows. In a later analysis, some 80 million unique TCR beta chains were counted across the approximately 640 repertoires, and some 10 million of these chains were shared by at least two donors. Raw reads were error-corrected and collapsed into unique sequences with a nearest-neighbor algorithm that merged closely related sequences to remove PCR and sequencing errors. Alignment of CDR3 sequences to IMGT reference sequences was used to assign V, D and J gene segments. For a sequence to be retained, a match of at least six nucleotides was required to both a V gene segment and a J gene segment. A rearrangement was called productive if the CDR3 had no stop codons and remained in frame with V and J, and every other rearrangement was called non-productive. CDR3 was defined by IMGT convention, running from the second conserved V-encoded cysteine to the conserved J-encoded phenylalanine. Sequences without an unambiguous match to a single V gene segment were excluded from the earlier analysis of about 630 of the donors. In an earlier analysis of about 590 of the donors, a V segment was called functional when productive rearrangements were above 56.7%, and segregating when the standard deviation between donors exceeded 5%. A statistical classification framework was developed to diagnose cytomegalovirus status using the catalog of TCR beta chain sequences. A later analysis assigned V and J genes by comparing TCR nucleotide sequences with IMGT/GENE-DB human TR gene sequences. Using the TCRdist pipeline, a later analysis assigned CDR3 sequences along with most-parsimonious VDJ recombination scenarios. In a later analysis, each TCR beta chain was defined by its CDR3 amino acid sequence together with its V-gene family, and reads lacking a unique V-gene family were excluded. A later analysis removed roughly 590 highly shared, low-generation-probability nucleotide sequences to deal with suspected cross-contamination and a sequencing artifact. In a later analysis, a clonal expansion index was calculated for each public chain from normalized within-repertoire ranks of inferred template counts. A later analysis computed generation probabilities with a VDJ recombination model fitted to out-of-frame rearrangements, and checked the results against IGoR. In a later analysis, TCR-TCR, TCR-HLA and TCR-CMV co-occurrence was scored with hypergeometric tests, and a repertoire-size bias correction was applied to TCR pairs. In a later analysis, false discovery rates were estimated by permuting HLA or CMV assignments 20 times. In a later analysis, co-occurring TCRs were grouped with DBSCAN, and TCRdist sequence similarity was added when clustering was performed within HLA-allele-positive subsets. For co-occurrence clustering, repertoires with fewer than 30,000 or more than 120,000 public chains were excluded, along with 4 to 6 repertoires with anomalous nucleotide sharing. TCRdb carries this immuneACCESS record with in-frame sequences only. Its versions omit some clonotypes, under half of them owing to an unresolved V gene in the studies checked, with the rest unexplained. Clonal size and the V and J genes are those of that table, whereas D and trimming came from the DNA. The sample's table covers some 130,000 clones. Approximately 1.6% of the sample goes to the ten largest clones.

Including cysteine and phenylalanine, the CDR3 has 13 amino acids. Of all the DNA, just the CDR3 is kept, 39 bases in frame from base 1. CDR1 MNHEY and CDR2 SVGAGI were looked up in the germline V gene. V and J are truncated by 5 bases and 1 base respectively, leaving an intervening sequence of 8 bases. The entry originates in a study of cytomegalovirus exposure and HLA in healthy donors (dated by TCRdb to 2016 to 2017). Looking at the study overall: An earlier analysis of some 620 of the donors reported 276 Gb of sequence data and 117 million unique TCR beta sequences obtained from some 170 million T cells. Around 320 gigabases of sequencing data and approximately 93 million unique TCR sequences were included in an early release covering about 620 HLA-typed donors. The genetic ancestry cluster associated with self-reported Caucasian donors included over 65% of the roughly 400 genotyped donors. The aim of the study was to test whether cataloging public T cell receptors could identify signatures of past pathogen exposure. Using immunosequencing, the study profiled T cell repertoires from 666 subjects and related those repertoires to cytomegalovirus serostatus. In addition to the first cohort of 666 subjects, a separate validation cohort of under 150 different subjects was used. To predict cytomegalovirus infection status, the study combined high-throughput TCR immunosequencing, statistical association of individual TCRs with disease status, and machine learning. A later analysis re-examined previously published TCR beta repertoires from more than 550 donors and added high-resolution HLA genotyping to investigate patterns of TCR occurrence. The later analysis used no new phenotypic data to find candidate immune exposures, relying instead on TCR beta sequences and their occurrence across donors. In an earlier analysis of roughly 580 of the donors, high-throughput TCR beta sequencing was used to judge whether each TCR beta V gene segment behaved as functional or pseudogenic. Alongside the repertoire data, information on donor age, sex, ethnicity and CMV serostatus was compiled. Genome-wide SNP genotypes for about 55% of the roughly 670 donors were used in a later genetic analysis, which treated that subset as a discovery cohort. All discovery cohort repertoires had been generated on a single sequencing platform. Class I and class II HLA loci were covered by the typing at four-digit resolution. Typing coverage differed by locus: A, B, C, DRB1 and DQB1 were typed in roughly 620-630 donors, DQA1 in 500 to 550, DPA1 in 600 to 610, and DPB1 in approximately 450. Four to six DR-DQ haplotypes were handled as single units for association and clustering because linkage in the cohort was strong. Across 398 genotyped donors of the cohort, an average of roughly 200,000 unique TCR beta nucleotide sequences per donor were sequenced, and roughly a sixth of those sequences were non-productive. Results the study describes overall, beyond this receptor: In both the original and validation cohorts, the classifier was reported to diagnose cytomegalovirus status with high specificity and sensitivity. At a false discovery rate of 0.05, a later analysis linked around 15,000 TCR beta sequences to specific HLA alleles. Sequencing depth was assumed to be roughly uniform across donors in the presence/absence analyses, though that assumption may not hold. In vitro tests confirmed that a few of the cytomegalovirus-associated TCR beta chains recognize cytomegalovirus antigens. Most TCR sequences were observed very rarely across donors, whereas some public TCRs were present in many individuals. According to a later analysis, TCR association rates differed among HLA loci, with DRB1 alleles showing the most associated TCRs and HLA-C alleles showing the fewest. The cohort was sequenced for TCR beta chains only, and without alpha or paired-chain data the features that could be detected were limited. Some IMGT-functional V segments, including TRBV6-2 and TRBV6-3, could not be distinguished by the 87-base-pair reads and were therefore excluded. According to a later analysis, parvovirus B19, influenza, CMV and Epstein-Barr virus appeared linked to several top co-occurrence clusters. The authors suggested that the approach could potentially be extended to other disease states and immunological phenotypes. Strong co-occurrence of HLA alleles, especially DR and DQ, made assigning TCR associations to individual alleles difficult. In a later genetic analysis, a missense DCLRE1C variant was associated with V-gene and J-gene trimming of TCR beta chains, and the association was replicated in an independent cohort. A cluster of highly shared sequence variants was judged likely to be a technical artifact of the sequencing pipeline. Broadly in line with IMGT annotations, most TCR beta V segments showed up in productive rearrangements about 87% or about 30% of the time in an earlier analysis of approximately 640 of the donors. A further reported finding was that TCR beta sequences accurately predicted the HLA-A and HLA-B alleles for most subjects in the first cohort. The earlier analysis of some 540 of the donors excluded approximately 17 rarely observed V segments, including chromosome 9 orphons, because counts were too low. Linkage disequilibrium might explain the correlated functional status among segregating V segments, but an unknown experimental factor could not be ruled out. In a later analysis, HLA-associated TCR beta chains were found to be more clonally expanded and to have lower generation probabilities than equally common non-associated chains. In the study, 150 to 200 TCR beta chains were listed as associated with cytomegalovirus. For the cohort, immune exposure information was limited to CMV serostatus. Because HLA typing was unavailable for some donors at each locus, only the typed subset was used in association tests. Most CMV-associated TCR beta chains appeared to be HLA-restricted in a later analysis, and the HLA associations seemed to be driven largely by CMV exposure. In a later genetic analysis, fewer N-insertions in productive TCRs were reported among donors in an Asian-associated ancestry cluster than the roughly 640-donor mean.

The cohort was made up of 500 to 850 healthy bone marrow donors. Cohort members were all nominally healthy when sampled, although unrecorded immune exposures were likely present. The donor was CMV seropositive and belonged to the group of more than 250 seropositive cohort members. A peripheral blood sample was provided by each donor, and peripheral blood mononuclear cells were used for TCR beta sequencing. The Qiagen DNeasy Blood Extraction Kit was used to extract genomic DNA from the blood cell samples. The sample taken for sequencing was PBMCs. This TCR came from a woman aged 40 to 55 in good health and CMV-seropositive. This receptor chain uses TRBV6-5 and TRBJ1-1, with TRBD1 tentatively as D gene (6 bases match). The CDR3 reads as follows: CASSEQGNTEAFF. Read as DNA, the sequence is TGTGCCAGCAGTGAACAGGGGAACACTGAAGCTTTCTTT.